This TCR beta chain emerged from a study of T cell responses to AZD1222 COVID-19 vaccine. Sequenced by immunoSEQ multiplex PCR; TCRdb stores in-frame clones only, minus some. The data contain 80,000 or so clones, more than 90% of them seen just once; the ten biggest clones take up roughly 5%. The specimen comprised peripheral blood, sampled 28 days after the second AZD1222 dose. The TCR originated in an adult who received the AZD1222 COVID-19 vaccine.

The CDR3 loop reads CASTQASSNSPLHF. The DNA for the CDR3 is TGTGCCAGCACCCAGGCTAGCAGTAATTCACCCCTCCACTTT. The chain links TRBV9 to TRBJ1-6, with D uncertain. Trimming took 6 bases from V and 6 from J, leaving 13 bases between them. There are 14 residues in the CDR3. Germline values: CDR1 SGDLS, CDR2 YYNGEE.